This is a list of T cell receptor beta chains from one sample in a study of T cells in Graves' hyperthyroidism and ophthalmopathy. MiXCR, applied by TCRdb to the multiplex PCR reads, yields one record per CDR3 protein. The table has approximately 710,000 distinct CDR3 sequences, 17% seen once. Source material: blood. Receptor source: a man aged 50 to 59 with Graves' hyperthyroidism. Each CDR3 is given with its conserved first and last residue. The order of the fields is V gene, J gene, CDR3 protein.

v_call: TRBV9; j_call: TRBJ2-4; cdr3_aa: CASSVVGDIQYF
v_call: TRBV9; j_call: TRBJ2-6; cdr3_aa: CASSVDGGAQGSGANVLTF
v_call: TRBV24-1; j_call: TRBJ2-2; cdr3_aa: CATSDSSEAANTGELFF
v_call: TRBV12-3/TRBV12-4; j_call: TRBJ2-1; cdr3_aa: CASSGGQYDEQFF
v_call: TRBV10-1; j_call: TRBJ2-7; cdr3_aa: CASRSGTDSYEQYF
v_call: TRBV7-9; j_call: TRBJ2-5; cdr3_aa: CASSYDFQETQYF
v_call: TRBV20-1; j_call: TRBJ2-3; cdr3_aa: CSVPKGGRADTQYF
v_call: TRBV25-1; j_call: TRBJ2-3; cdr3_aa: CASSEGRGTDTQYF
v_call: TRBV9; j_call: TRBJ2-1; cdr3_aa: CASSVTVSYNEQFF
v_call: TRBV27; j_call: TRBJ1-5; cdr3_aa: CASSKQGAVQPQHF